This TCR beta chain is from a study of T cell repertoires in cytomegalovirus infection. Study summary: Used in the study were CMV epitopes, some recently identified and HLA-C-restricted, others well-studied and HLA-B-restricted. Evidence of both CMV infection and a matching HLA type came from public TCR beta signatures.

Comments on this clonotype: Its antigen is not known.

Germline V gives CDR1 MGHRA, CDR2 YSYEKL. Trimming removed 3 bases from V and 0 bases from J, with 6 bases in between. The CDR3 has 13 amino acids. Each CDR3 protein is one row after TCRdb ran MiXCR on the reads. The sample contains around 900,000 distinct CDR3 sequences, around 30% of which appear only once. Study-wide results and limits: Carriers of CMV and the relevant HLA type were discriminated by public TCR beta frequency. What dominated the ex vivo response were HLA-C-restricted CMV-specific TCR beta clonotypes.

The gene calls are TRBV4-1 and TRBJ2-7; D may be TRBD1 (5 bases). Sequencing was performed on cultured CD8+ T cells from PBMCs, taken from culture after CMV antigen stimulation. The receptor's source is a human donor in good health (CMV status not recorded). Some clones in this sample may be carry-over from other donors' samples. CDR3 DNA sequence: TGCGCCAGCAGCCAGACAGCCTCCTACGAGCAGTACTTC. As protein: CASSQTASYEQYF.